Below are 10 T cell receptor beta chains sequenced from a single sample in a study of long-term antiretroviral therapy in people with HIV. This was the immunoSEQ v3.0 assay at survey level. Assay used: immunoSEQ multiplex PCR; TCRdb lists only in-frame clones, some missing. The table lists under 20,000 clones, approximately 93% of them singletons, with roughly 13% in the top ten. The material was unsorted PBMCs, obtained 0.6 years after starting antiretroviral therapy. These receptors all come from a woman in her thirties or forties with HIV.

The CDR3 loop is CASSPLGSGGHDEQFF. The DNA of the CDR3 is TGTGCCAGCAGTCCCCTGGGAAGCGGGGGCCACGATGAGCAGTTCTTC. The chain recombines TRBV27 with TRBJ2-1; 8 positions agree with TRBD2. V was pared by 5 bases and J by 8 bases, with 14 bases of the junction left unmatched. Germline V gene lookup returns CDR1 MNHEY and CDR2 SMNVEV (reference sequence). The CDR3 has 16 residues.

The rearrangement uses TRBV2 and TRBJ1-2, with D perhaps TRBD1 (6 bases). The length of the CDR3 is 16 residues. The V end lost 2 bases, the J end lost 8 bases, and 21 bases lay between the germline ends. From germline, CDR1 is SNHLY and CDR2 FYNNEI. CDR3 coding DNA: TGTGCCAGCAGTGAAACTGGCGCAGGGGCCGTGCGGGGCTACACCTTC. Amino acids: CASSETGAGAVRGYTF.

J is TRBJ2-5 and V is TRBV5-4; D is unclear. The CDR3 spans 11 residues. Germline V gives CDR1 SGHNT, CDR2 YYREEE (reference sequence). V gave up 4 bases and J gave up 1 base, with 2 bases separating them. The CDR3: CASSLQETQYF. As DNA, the CDR3 is TGTGCCAGCAGCCTCCAAGAGACCCAGTACTTC.

The chain has TRBV6-5 and TRBJ2-5; D ambiguous. The CDR3 consists of 13 residues. Trimming took 8 bases from V and 5 from J, leaving 15 bases between them. CDR1 is MNHEY, CDR2 SVGAGI, per germline. The CDR3 loop is CASSFIGWETQYF. CDR3 DNA: TGTGCCAGCTCCTTCATCGGGTGGGAGACCCAGTACTTC.

This chain links TRBV6-5 with TRBJ2-1; 9 bases are shared with TRBD1. This CDR3 has 16 residues. CDR1 is MNHEY, CDR2 SVGAGI, per germline. V dropped 0 bases and J dropped 6; count of bases not matched to a gene: 6. CDR3 in amino acids: CASSYSWDRVRNEQFF. CDR3 bases: TGTGCCAGCAGTTACTCTTGGGACAGGGTCCGCAATGAGCAGTTCTTC.

This sequence joins TRBV7-2 and TRBJ1-2, with D perhaps matching TRBD1 (6 bases). There are 14 residues in the CDR3. V lost 1 base and J 4 bases, leaving 10 bases between the germline ends. Germline V gene sequence: CDR1 SGHTA, CDR2 FQGNSA. The CDR3 loop reads CASSLVGAGYGYTF. CDR3 coding DNA: TGTGCCAGCAGCTTAGTGGGGGCTGGCTATGGCTACACCTTC.

The chain couples TRBV27 to TRBJ1-5; 7 bases line up with TRBD1. V shed 5 bases, J shed 0 bases, and the junction held 1 base outside the gene matches. The CDR3 runs to 14 residues. Germline V gene data show CDR1 as MNHEY and CDR2 as SMNVEV (reference sequence). The CDR3 nucleotides are TGTGCCAGCAGTAGACAGGGTAGCAATCAGCCCCAGCATTTT. Its translation is CASSRQGSNQPQHF.

The table lists this clone with a few counts. J is TRBJ1-5 and V is TRBV5-1; TRBD1 aligns across 12 bases. This CDR3 has 17 amino acids. With 3 bases clipped from V and 2 bases from J, the junction kept 6 bases outside the gene matches. Germline V gene data show CDR1 as SGHRS and CDR2 as YFSETQ. CDR3 sequence: CASSSGTGGSGNQPQHF. The CDR3 DNA follows: TGCGCCAGCAGCTCCGGGACAGGGGGCTCGGGCAATCAGCCCCAGCATTTT.

The chain carries TRBV7-8 and TRBJ1-2; D is uncertain. This CDR3 comprises 15 residues. Trimming took 0 bases from V and 3 from J, leaving 11 bases between them. The germline gives CDR1 SGHVS, CDR2 FQNEAQ. DNA of the CDR3: TGTGCCAGCAGCTTAGCGTCCGTCTCCTACTATGGCTACACCTTC. Protein sequence: CASSLASVSYYGYTF.

The V gene is TRBV29-1, the J gene TRBJ2-1; tentatively, D is TRBD1 (6 bases). V gave up 4 bases and J gave up 9 bases, with 19 bases separating them. Germline V gene lookup returns CDR1 SQVTM and CDR2 ANQGSEA. The CDR3 consists of 14 residues. CDR3 coding DNA: TGCAGCGTTGCGGGGACAAAGCCCGGCGGTGAGCAGTTCTTC. This translates into CSVAGTKPGGEQFF.